What follows are 10 T cell receptor beta chains derived from one specimen sequenced in a study of blood T cell repertoires in COVID-19. Sequencing was performed with immunoSEQ multiplex PCR; in TCRdb, only in-frame clones are kept and a portion is missing. The sample records under 200,000 clones, about nine tenths being singletons. The sequenced sample was peripheral blood. These receptors all stem from a woman aged 60 to 75 with COVID-19, enrolled during active disease.

The V call is TRBV18, the J call TRBJ1-1; 8 positions agree with TRBD1. The germline CDR1 and CDR2 sequences are KGHSH and LQKENI. The V segment lost 5 bases and the J segment 5 bases; nucleotides outside the gene matches: 10. CDR3 length: 15 residues. This chain's CDR3 is CASSIQTGVETEAFF. The CDR3 DNA follows: TGTGCCAGCTCAATTCAGACAGGGGTGGAGACTGAAGCTTTCTTT.

The chain is built from TRBV27 and TRBJ1-4; tentatively, D is TRBD1 (5 bases). Germline values: CDR1 MNHEY, CDR2 SMNVEV (reference sequence). V dropped 4 bases and J dropped 0 bases, with 9 bases sitting between them. This CDR3 has 15 residues. As DNA, the CDR3 is TGTGCCAGCAGTTCCAGGGCCCCAACTAATGAAAAACTGTTTTTT. It encodes CASSSRAPTNEKLFF.

The V call is TRBV5-5, the J call TRBJ1-6, with unresolved D. CDR1 and CDR2 (germline): SGHKS, YYEKEE (reference sequence). V was pared by 4 bases and J by 6 bases, with 11 bases between. The length of the CDR3 is 14 residues. The CDR3 sequence: CASSRNSFNSPLHF. CDR3 in DNA: TGTGCCAGCAGCCGGAACAGTTTTAATTCACCCCTCCACTTT.

The chain has TRBV24-1 and TRBJ1-2, with 11 bases lining up with TRBD1. Unmatched junction bases numbered 5, after V lost 4 bases and J lost 5 bases. Germline assignment: CDR1 KGHDR and CDR2 SFDVKD. CDR3 size: 15 residues. CDR3 bases: TGTGCCACCAGTGACCCGGGACAGGGGGAGTATGGCTACACCTTC. Protein sequence: CATSDPGQGEYGYTF.

In its sample, this clone was seen a few times. J is TRBJ1-4 and V is TRBV7-9; 10 bases are a match to TRBD1. V was pared by 3 bases and J by 7 bases, with 5 bases of the junction left unmatched. The CDR3 runs to 15 residues. The germline CDR1 and CDR2 sequences are SEHNR and FQNEAQ (reference sequence). This CDR3 reads CASSLTGGMSEKLFF. The CDR3 region has the DNA TGTGCCAGCAGCTTGACAGGGGGCATGTCTGAAAAACTGTTTTTT.

J is TRBJ2-3 and V is TRBV27, with 8 nucleotides matching TRBD1. The germline V gene encodes CDR1 MNHEY and CDR2 SMNVEV (reference sequence). Unmatched junction bases numbered 5, after V lost 5 bases and J lost 1 base. The CDR3 totals 15 residues. The CDR3 is CASSPKDRGTDTQYF. The CDR3 nucleotides read TGTGCCAGCAGTCCCAAGGACAGGGGCACAGATACGCAGTATTTT.

This rearrangement joins TRBV6-1 to TRBJ2-7; possible D gene TRBD2, 6 bases. This CDR3 is 14 amino acids long. V lost 3 bases and J lost 2, with 11 bases in between. From germline, CDR1 is MNHNS and CDR2 SASEGT. CDR3 amino acids: CASSDRGTAYEQYF. The CDR3, as DNA: TGTGCCAGCAGTGATCGGGGGACCGCCTACGAGCAGTACTTC.

This rearrangement joins TRBV4-1 to TRBJ2-5; 8 nucleotides match TRBD2. CDR3 length: 16 amino acids. Losses at the gene ends were 5 bases for V and 4 bases for J; bases not matched to a gene: 12. From germline, CDR1 is MGHRA and CDR2 YSYEKL. CDR3 region: CASSSLAGTLVETQYF. The CDR3 DNA follows: TGCGCCAGCAGCTCCTTAGCGGGAACCTTAGTAGAGACCCAGTACTTC.

In this sample, this clone turned up a few times. The rearrangement joins TRBV7-9 to TRBJ2-3; D might be TRBD1 (5 bases). The CDR3 is 16 residues long. Deletions cut 1 base from V and 6 bases from J, with 17 bases between. CDR1 and CDR2 from the germline V gene are SEHNR and FQNEAQ (reference sequence). The CDR3 DNA follows: TGTGCCAGCAGCTTAGAGGACACCCCCAGGAGTGATACGCAGTATTTT. This gives the protein CASSLEDTPRSDTQYF.

The chain uses TRBV12-3 or TRBV12-4 and TRBJ2-3; D is ambiguous. The germline V and J ends were trimmed by 8 bases and 4 bases, with 13 bases remaining between them. This CDR3 is built from 13 residues. Here the CDR3 DNA reads TGTGCCAGCGGCCCGGCGGCGCCAGATACGCAGTATTTT. Amino acids: CASGPAAPDTQYF.